Reported below is one T cell receptor (beta chain). In the source study's methods: Amplification of reference gene primers was used by the study to estimate nucleated cell counts. Assay: immunoSEQ multiplex PCR; the TCRdb copy retains only in-frame clones and omits some. V, J and clone size are those of that table, while D and trimming were read from the DNA. The sample includes approximately 70,000 clones, around 79% of them seen just once. The data were obtained in a study of blood T cell repertoires in COVID-19. Study in general: Donors in the United States, Italy and Spain gave samples during acute or convalescent COVID-19. PBMCs, B-cell-depleted T cells, or T cells were the source of the cDNA or gDNA that made up the material.

Specimen: peripheral blood. The sequence was collected from a woman aged 80 or over with active or convalescent COVID-19.

The CDR3 is CASSLQAARDEQYF. The CDR3 DNA sequence: TGCGCCAGCAGCCTACAGGCAGCTCGCGACGAGCAGTACTTC. The chain uses TRBV4-3 and TRBJ2-7; tentative D call: TRBD1 (5 bases). V lost 4 bases, J lost 5 bases, and 15 bases lay in between. Per germline, CDR1 LGHNA and CDR2 YSLEER. This CDR3 is 14 amino acids long.